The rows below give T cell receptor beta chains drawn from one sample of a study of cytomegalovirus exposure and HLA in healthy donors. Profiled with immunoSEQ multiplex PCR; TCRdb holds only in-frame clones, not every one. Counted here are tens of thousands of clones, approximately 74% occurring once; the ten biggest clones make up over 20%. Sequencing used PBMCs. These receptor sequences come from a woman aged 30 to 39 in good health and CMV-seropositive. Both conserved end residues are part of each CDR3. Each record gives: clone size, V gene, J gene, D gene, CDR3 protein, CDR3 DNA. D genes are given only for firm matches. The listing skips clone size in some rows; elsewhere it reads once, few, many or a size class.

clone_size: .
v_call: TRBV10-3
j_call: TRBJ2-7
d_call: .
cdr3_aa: CAISESGLTYEQYF
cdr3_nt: TGTGCCATCAGTGAGTCGGGCCTCACCTACGAGCAGTACTTC

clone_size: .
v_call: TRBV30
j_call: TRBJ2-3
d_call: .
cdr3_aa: CAWSVPGRGYTDTQYF
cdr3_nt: TGTGCCTGGAGTGTACCCGGCAGGGGATACACAGATACGCAGTATTTT

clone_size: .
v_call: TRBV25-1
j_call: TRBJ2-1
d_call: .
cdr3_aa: CASRLGQSSYNEQFF
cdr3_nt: TGTGCCAGCAGACTAGGACAGAGCTCCTACAATGAGCAGTTCTTC

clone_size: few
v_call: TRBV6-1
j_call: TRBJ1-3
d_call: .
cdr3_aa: CASSEVLSGNTIYF
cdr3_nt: TGTGCCAGCAGTGAAGTACTCTCTGGAAACACCATATATTTT

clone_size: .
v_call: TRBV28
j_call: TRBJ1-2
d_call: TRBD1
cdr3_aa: CASSLGTGPYGYTF
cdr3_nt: TGTGCCAGCAGTTTAGGGACAGGGCCCTATGGCTACACCTTC

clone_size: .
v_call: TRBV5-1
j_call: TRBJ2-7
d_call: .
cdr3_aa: CASSPGSSYEQYF
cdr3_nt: TGCGCCAGCAGCCCGGGGAGCTCCTACGAGCAGTACTTC

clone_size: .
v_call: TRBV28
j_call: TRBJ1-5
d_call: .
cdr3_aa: CASSSGPGGGQPQHF
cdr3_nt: TGTGCCAGCAGTTCGGGCCCCGGAGGAGGTCAGCCCCAGCATTTT

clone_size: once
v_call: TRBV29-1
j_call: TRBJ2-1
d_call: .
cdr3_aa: CSVEVGANEQFF
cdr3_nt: TGCAGCGTTGAAGTGGGGGCAAATGAGCAGTTCTTC

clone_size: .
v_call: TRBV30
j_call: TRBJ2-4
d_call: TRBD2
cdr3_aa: CAWSPRGTSGSTAKNIQYF
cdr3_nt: TGTGCCTGGAGTCCCAGAGGGACTAGCGGGAGTACAGCCAAAAACATTCAGTACTTC

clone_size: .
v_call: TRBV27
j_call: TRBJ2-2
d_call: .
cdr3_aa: CASSWGGTGELFF
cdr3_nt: TGTGCCAGCAGTTGGGGCGGCACCGGGGAGCTGTTTTTT

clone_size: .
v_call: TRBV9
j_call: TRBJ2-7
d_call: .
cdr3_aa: CASSVGAPPYEQYF
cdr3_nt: TGTGCCAGCAGCGTAGGGGCCCCCCCCTACGAGCAGTACTTC

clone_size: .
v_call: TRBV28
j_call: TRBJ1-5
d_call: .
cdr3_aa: CASSLAGGGQWPQHF
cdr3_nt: TGTGCCAGCAGTTTAGCGGGGGGCGGCCAATGGCCCCAGCATTTT

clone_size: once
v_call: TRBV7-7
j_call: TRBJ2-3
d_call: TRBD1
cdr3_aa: CASSWGQSTDTQYF
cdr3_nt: TGTGCCAGCAGCTGGGGACAGTCCACAGATACGCAGTATTTT

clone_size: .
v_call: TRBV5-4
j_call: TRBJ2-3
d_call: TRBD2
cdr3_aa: CASSPTTFPGRGTDTQYF
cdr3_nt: TGTGCCAGCAGCCCCACAACCTTCCCCGGGAGGGGGACAGATACGCAGTATTTT

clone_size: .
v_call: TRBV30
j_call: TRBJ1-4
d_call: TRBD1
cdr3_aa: CAWSVGDRARSFF
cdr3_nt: TGTGCCTGGAGTGTCGGGGACAGGGCCCGATCGTTTTTT

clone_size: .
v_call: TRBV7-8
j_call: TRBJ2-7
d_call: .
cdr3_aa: CASSLPGLELYEQYF
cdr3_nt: TGTGCCAGCAGCCTCCCCGGACTCGAATTATACGAGCAGTACTTC

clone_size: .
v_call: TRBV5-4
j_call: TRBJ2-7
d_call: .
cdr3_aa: CASSFFGTGAYEQYF
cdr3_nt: TGTGCCAGCAGCTTCTTCGGGACTGGAGCCTACGAGCAGTACTTC

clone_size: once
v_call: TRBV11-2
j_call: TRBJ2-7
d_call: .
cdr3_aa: CASSFSRGGMDEQYF
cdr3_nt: TGTGCCAGCAGCTTTAGTAGGGGGGGAATGGACGAGCAGTACTTC

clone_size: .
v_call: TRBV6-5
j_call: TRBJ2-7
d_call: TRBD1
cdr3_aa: CASSYYWDRHYEQYF
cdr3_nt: TGTGCCAGCAGTTATTATTGGGACAGGCACTACGAGCAGTACTTC

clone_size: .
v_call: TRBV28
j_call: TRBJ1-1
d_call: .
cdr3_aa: CASRSRGRDTEAFF
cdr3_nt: TGTGCCAGCAGAAGTAGGGGAAGAGACACTGAAGCTTTCTTT

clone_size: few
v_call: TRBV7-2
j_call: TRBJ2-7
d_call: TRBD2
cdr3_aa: CASSFISGSSYEQYF
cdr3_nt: TGTGCCAGCAGCTTCATTAGCGGGAGCTCCTACGAGCAGTACTTC

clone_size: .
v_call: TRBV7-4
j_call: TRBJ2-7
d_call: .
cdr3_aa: CASSTRCYEQYF
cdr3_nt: TGTGCCAGCAGCACTAGGTGCTACGAGCAGTACTTC

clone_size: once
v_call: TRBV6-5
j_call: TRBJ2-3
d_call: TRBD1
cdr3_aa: CASSYTGTETDTQYF
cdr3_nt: TGTGCCAGCAGCTATACCGGGACAGAAACAGATACGCAGTATTTT

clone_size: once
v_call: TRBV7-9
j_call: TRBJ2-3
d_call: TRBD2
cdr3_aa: CASSRRLAPDTQYF
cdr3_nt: TGTGCCAGCAGCCGCCGACTAGCCCCAGATACGCAGTATTTT

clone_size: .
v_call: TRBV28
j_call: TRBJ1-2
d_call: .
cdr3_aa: CASSSAGYGYTF
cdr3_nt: TGTGCCAGCAGTTCCGCAGGGTACGGCTACACCTTC

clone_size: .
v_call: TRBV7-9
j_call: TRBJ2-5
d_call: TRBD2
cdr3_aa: CASSGLAQETQYF
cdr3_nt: TGTGCCAGCAGTGGACTAGCACAAGAGACCCAGTACTTC

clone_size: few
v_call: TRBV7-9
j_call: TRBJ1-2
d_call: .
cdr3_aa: CASTPPARGYGYTF
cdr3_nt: TGTGCCAGCACCCCCCCGGCCAGGGGCTATGGCTACACCTTC

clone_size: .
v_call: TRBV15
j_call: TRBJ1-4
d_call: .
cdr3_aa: CATSRMTGNNEKLFF
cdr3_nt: TGTGCCACCAGCAGGATGACAGGAAATAATGAAAAACTGTTTTTT

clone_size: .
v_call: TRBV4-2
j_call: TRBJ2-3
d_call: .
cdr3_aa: CASSQDEWDTQYF
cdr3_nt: TGTGCCAGCAGCCAAGATGAGTGGGATACGCAGTATTTT

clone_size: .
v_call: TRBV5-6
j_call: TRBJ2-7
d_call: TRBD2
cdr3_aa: CASSPPWPSGTYEQYF
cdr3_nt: TGTGCCAGCAGCCCCCCCTGGCCTAGCGGGACCTACGAGCAGTACTTC

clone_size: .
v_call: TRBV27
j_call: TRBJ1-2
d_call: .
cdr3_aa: CASSPYRDTNYGYTF
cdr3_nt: TGTGCCAGCAGTCCGTACCGGGATACTAACTATGGCTACACCTTC

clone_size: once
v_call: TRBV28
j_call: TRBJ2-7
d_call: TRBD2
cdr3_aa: CASSFVSGRTYEQYF
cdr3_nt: TGTGCCAGCAGTTTTGTTAGCGGGAGGACCTACGAGCAGTACTTC

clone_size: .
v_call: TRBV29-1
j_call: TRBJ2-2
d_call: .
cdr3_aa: CSAPAENTGELFF
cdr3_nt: TGCAGCGCCCCAGCGGAAAACACCGGGGAGCTGTTTTTT

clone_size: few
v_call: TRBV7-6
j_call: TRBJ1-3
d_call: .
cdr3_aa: CASSLGLASGGNTIYF
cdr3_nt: TGTGCCAGCAGCTTAGGATTGGCCAGCGGTGGAAACACCATATATTTT

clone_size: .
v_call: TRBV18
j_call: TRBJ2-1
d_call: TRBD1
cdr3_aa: CASSPYPTGNNEQFF
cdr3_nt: TGTGCCAGCTCACCATACCCGACAGGGAACAATGAGCAGTTCTTC

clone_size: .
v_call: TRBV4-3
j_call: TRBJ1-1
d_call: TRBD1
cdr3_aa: CASSQGDRGHLNTEAFF
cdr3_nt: TGCGCCAGCAGCCAAGGGGACAGGGGACACCTGAACACTGAAGCTTTCTTT

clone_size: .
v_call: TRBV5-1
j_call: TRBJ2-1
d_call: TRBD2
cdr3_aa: CASSPSGPTREQFF
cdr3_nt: TGCGCCAGCAGCCCTAGCGGGCCCACTAGGGAGCAGTTCTTC

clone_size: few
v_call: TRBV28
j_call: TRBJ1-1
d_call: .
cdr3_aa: CASRTTGSNTEAFF
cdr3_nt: TGTGCCAGCAGGACGACAGGCTCGAACACTGAAGCTTTCTTT

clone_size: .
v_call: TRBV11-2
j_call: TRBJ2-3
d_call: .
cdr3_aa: CASSSFGGPSGDTQYF
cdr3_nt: TGTGCCAGCAGCTCCTTCGGCGGACCCTCGGGGGATACGCAGTATTTT

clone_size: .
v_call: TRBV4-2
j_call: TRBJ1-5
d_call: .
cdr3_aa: CASSAEGKELLQPQHF
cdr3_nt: TGTGCCAGCAGCGCGGAGGGGAAAGAATTATTGCAGCCCCAGCATTTT

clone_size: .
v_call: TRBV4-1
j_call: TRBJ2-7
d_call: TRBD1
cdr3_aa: CASSQESGGPSYEQYF
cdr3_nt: TGCGCCAGCAGCCAAGAATCAGGGGGTCCTTCATACGAGCAGTACTTC

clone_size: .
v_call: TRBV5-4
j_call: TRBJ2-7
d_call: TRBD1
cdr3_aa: CASSLRVGQGGHEQYF
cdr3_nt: TGTGCCAGCAGCTTGAGGGTTGGACAGGGGGGCCACGAGCAGTACTTC

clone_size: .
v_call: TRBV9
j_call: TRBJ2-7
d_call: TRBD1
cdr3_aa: CASSVGQGTYEQYF
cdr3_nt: TGTGCCAGCAGCGTAGGACAGGGCACCTACGAGCAGTACTTC

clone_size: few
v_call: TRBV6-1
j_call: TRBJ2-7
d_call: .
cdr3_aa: CASSESSGGSYEQYF
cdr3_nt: TGTGCCAGCAGTGAATCCTCTGGAGGAAGCTACGAGCAGTACTTC

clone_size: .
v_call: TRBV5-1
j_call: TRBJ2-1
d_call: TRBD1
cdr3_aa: CASRHNPTGANNEQFF
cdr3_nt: TGCGCCAGCAGACATAACCCAACAGGGGCTAACAATGAGCAGTTCTTC

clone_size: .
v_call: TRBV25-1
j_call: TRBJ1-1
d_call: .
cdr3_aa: CASRGGSTEAFF
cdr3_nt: TGTGCCAGCAGGGGAGGTTCCACTGAAGCTTTCTTT

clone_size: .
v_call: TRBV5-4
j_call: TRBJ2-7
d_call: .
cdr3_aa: CASSHSQGSLTYEQYF
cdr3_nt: TGTGCCAGCAGCCATTCACAGGGATCCCTTACCTACGAGCAGTACTTC

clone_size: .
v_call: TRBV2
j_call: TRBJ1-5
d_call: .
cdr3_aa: CASTERQGSNQPQHF
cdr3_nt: TGTGCCAGCACCGAAAGGCAGGGTAGCAATCAGCCCCAGCATTTT

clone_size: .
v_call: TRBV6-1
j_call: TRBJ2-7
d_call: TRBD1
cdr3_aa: CASSKGQGGYEQYF
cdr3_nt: TGTGCCAGCAGCAAGGGACAGGGGGGCTACGAGCAGTACTTC

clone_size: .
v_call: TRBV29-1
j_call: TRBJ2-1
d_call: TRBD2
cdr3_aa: CSVDLAGDPYNEQFF
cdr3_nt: TGCAGCGTTGATCTGGCGGGAGATCCCTACAATGAGCAGTTCTTC

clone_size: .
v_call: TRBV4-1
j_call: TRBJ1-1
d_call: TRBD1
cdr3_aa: CASSQTGGGRGTEAFF
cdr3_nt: TGCGCCAGCAGCCAGACAGGGGGGGGCCGGGGCACTGAAGCTTTCTTT

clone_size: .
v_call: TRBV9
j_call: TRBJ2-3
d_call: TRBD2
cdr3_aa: CASSVAGGLAGGTTDTQYF
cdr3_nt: TGTGCCAGCAGCGTAGCTGGGGGACTAGCGGGAGGGACGACAGATACGCAGTATTTT

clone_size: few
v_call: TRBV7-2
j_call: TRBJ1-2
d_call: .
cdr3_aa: CASSSRTVNGYTF
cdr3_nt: TGTGCCAGCAGCTCCCGGACAGTAAATGGCTACACCTTC

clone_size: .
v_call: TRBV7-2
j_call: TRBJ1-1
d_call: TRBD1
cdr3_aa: CASSADRGSEAFF
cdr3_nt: TGTGCCAGCAGCGCAGACAGGGGGTCTGAAGCTTTCTTT